The source of this TCR beta chain is a study of CD8 T cells in Susac syndrome. Points from the study as a whole: The study recognized that the number of individuals in its TCR sequencing and HLA analysis was relatively small.

Turning to this clonotype: Its antigen is unidentified.

An input of 0.5 to 1 ug of RNA was subjected to reverse transcription using random hexamers. The method of amplification for TCR beta CDR3 was immunoSEQ multiplex PCR, covering 54 Vbeta and 13 Jbeta. Using its own MiXCR run on the immunoSEQ multiplex PCR reads, TCRdb lists one record per CDR3 protein. The sample has 70,000 or so distinct CDR3 sequences, roughly 94% seen once; the top ten hold about 0.6%. The multiple sclerosis control cohort comprised treatment-naive individuals presenting with stable or active relapsing-remitting disease. The CD8+ and CD4+ T cells were isolated magnetically using a negative isolation approach, whereas the TEMRA cells were enriched by FACS. This CDR3 contains 18 residues. The germline gives CDR1 DFQATT, CDR2 SNEGSKA (reference sequence). V was clipped by 0 bases and J by 2 bases; unmatched bases: 14.

V gene TRBV20-1 combines with J gene TRBJ2-7; 9 positions match TRBD2. The clonotype originates from a human donor with multiple sclerosis. Material for sequencing was CD8+ T cells from PBMCs. The CDR3 DNA sequence: TGCAGTGCTAGAGATTTCCTCTTGGCTAGCGGGATCCCCTACGAGCAGTACTTC. Its translation is CSARDFLLASGIPYEQYF.